The entry that follows covers one T cell receptor (beta chain) sequence. Its antigen remains unknown. In germline, CDR1 is KGHDR, CDR2 SFDVKD. Trimming stripped 7 bases from V and 10 bases from J, with 16 bases between. The CDR3 length is 13 residues. As to time point: newly diagnosed GD, antithyroid drugs for less than 3 months. There was RNA extracted from PBMCs, and the TCR library was made from it. The data belong to a study of regulatory T cells in long-lasting Graves disease. Findings and limits, study-wide: When disease was persistent, TRBV28, TRBJ1-2 and TRBJ2-5 were the favored segments.

Construction of the TCR beta libraries employed iRepertoire HTBI primers in conjunction with Arm-PCR of CDR3 regions. TCRdb reanalysed the multiplex PCR reads using MiXCR and keeps one entry per CDR3 protein. The table records 250,000 or so distinct CDR3 sequences, under 20% of them present only once. These data were likewise used in another study, on T cells in Graves' hyperthyroidism and ophthalmopathy. That investigation notes: The TCR CDR3 was amplified in a first-round RT-PCR using the HTBI primer set.

The receptor was derived from a woman in her 30s with Graves disease. The chain employs TRBV24-1 and TRBJ2-1, with a possible D match to TRBD2 (6 bases). The material sequenced was peripheral blood mononuclear cells (PBMCs), taken at new diagnosis, from a patient treated with antithyroid drugs. For the CDR3, the DNA is TGTGCCACCAGCTTACCGGGACTGGAAGAGCAGTTCTTC. Residues: CATSLPGLEEQFF.